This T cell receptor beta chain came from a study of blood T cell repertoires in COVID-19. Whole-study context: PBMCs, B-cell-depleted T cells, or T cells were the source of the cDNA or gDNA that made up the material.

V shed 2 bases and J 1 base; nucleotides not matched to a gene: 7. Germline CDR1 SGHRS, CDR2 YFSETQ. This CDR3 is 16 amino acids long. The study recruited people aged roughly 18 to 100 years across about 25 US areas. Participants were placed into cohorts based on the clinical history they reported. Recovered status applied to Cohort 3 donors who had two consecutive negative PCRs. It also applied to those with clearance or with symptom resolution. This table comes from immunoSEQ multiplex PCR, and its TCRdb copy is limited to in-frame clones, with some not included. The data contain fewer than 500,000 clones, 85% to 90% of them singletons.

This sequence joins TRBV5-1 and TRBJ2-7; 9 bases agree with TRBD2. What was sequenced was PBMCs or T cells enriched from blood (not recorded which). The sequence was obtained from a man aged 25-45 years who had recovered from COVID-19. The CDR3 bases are TGCGCCAGCAGCTTAACGGCGACTAGCGGATCCTACGAGCAGTACTTC. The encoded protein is CASSLTATSGSYEQYF.